A selection of T cell receptor beta chains follows, all from one sample in a study of regulatory T cells in long-lasting Graves disease. Each CDR3 protein is one row after TCRdb ran MiXCR on the multiplex PCR reads. The sample holds a few hundred thousand distinct CDR3 sequences, 23% seen once. Sequenced material: peripheral blood mononuclear cells (PBMCs), taken when the disease was refractory, from a patient treated with antithyroid drugs. Receptors were obtained from a female donor with Graves disease. CDR3s include the opening cysteine and the closing phenylalanine or tryptophan. A D gene is named only where the DNA matches it firmly. Size tells how often a clone was seen (once, few, many) or the class of an expanded clone, and some rows leave it out.

d_gene: NA
j_gene: TRBJ2-7
abundance: NA
v_gene: TRBV7-8
CDR3aa: CASSSTQGEQYF
CDR3nt: TGTGCCAGCAGCTCCACGCAAGGGGAGCAGTACTTC

d_gene: TRBD1
j_gene: TRBJ1-4
abundance: NA
v_gene: TRBV27
CDR3aa: CASRSGTVFEKLFF
CDR3nt: TGTGCCAGCCGCTCCGGGACAGTGTTTGAAAAACTGTTTTTT

d_gene: TRBD1
j_gene: TRBJ1-2
abundance: many
v_gene: TRBV5-1
CDR3aa: CASSSDREDYGYTF
CDR3nt: TGCGCCAGCAGCTCGGACAGGGAAGACTATGGCTACACCTTC

d_gene: NA
j_gene: TRBJ2-2
abundance: few
v_gene: TRBV7-9
CDR3aa: CASRPGSANTGELFF
CDR3nt: TGTGCCAGCAGACCCGGGAGCGCGAACACCGGGGAGCTGTTTTTT

d_gene: TRBD1
j_gene: TRBJ1-4
abundance: NA
v_gene: TRBV18
CDR3aa: CASSPGGTGNEKLFF
CDR3nt: TGTGCCAGCTCACCGGGCGGGACAGGGAATGAAAAACTGTTTTTT

d_gene: NA
j_gene: TRBJ1-5
abundance: few
v_gene: TRBV20-1
CDR3aa: CSARWGERGQPQHF
CDR3nt: TGCAGTGCTAGGTGGGGGGAGAGAGGTCAGCCCCAGCATTTT

d_gene: TRBD1
j_gene: TRBJ1-2
abundance: NA
v_gene: TRBV19
CDR3aa: CASSRGQGKSYTF
CDR3nt: TGTGCCAGTAGTAGGGGACAGGGTAAAAGCTACACCTTC

d_gene: TRBD1
j_gene: TRBJ2-7
abundance: many
v_gene: TRBV7-2
CDR3aa: CASSRPDRGRPGASGPYEQYF
CDR3nt: TGTGCCAGCAGCCGACCAGACAGGGGGCGTCCCGGGGCTAGCGGCCCCTACGAGCAGTACTTC

d_gene: NA
j_gene: TRBJ1-1
abundance: few
v_gene: TRBV5-4
CDR3aa: CASSGTPTMNTEAFF
CDR3nt: TGTGCCAGCAGCGGGACACCCACTATGAACACTGAAGCTTTCTTT

d_gene: NA
j_gene: TRBJ2-5
abundance: NA
v_gene: TRBV29-1
CDR3aa: CSVEVPGVGQETQYF
CDR3nt: TGCAGCGTTGAAGTACCGGGAGTCGGCCAAGAGACCCAGTACTTC

d_gene: TRBD2
j_gene: TRBJ2-7
abundance: many
v_gene: TRBV12-3/TRBV12-4
CDR3aa: CASSAGGSYEQYF
CDR3nt: TGTGCCAGCAGTGCGGGAGGCTCCTACGAGCAGTACTTC

d_gene: TRBD2
j_gene: TRBJ2-7
abundance: few
v_gene: TRBV6-1
CDR3aa: CASCLSGRFDEQYF
CDR3nt: TGTGCCAGCTGCCTTAGCGGGAGATTCGACGAGCAGTACTTC

d_gene: NA
j_gene: TRBJ1-2
abundance: few
v_gene: TRBV18
CDR3aa: CASSPDGYYGYTF
CDR3nt: TGTGCCAGCTCACCGGACGGTTACTATGGCTACACCTTC

d_gene: TRBD1
j_gene: TRBJ1-1
abundance: many
v_gene: TRBV24-1
CDR3aa: CATSDLGDRGREGDTEAFF
CDR3nt: TGTGCCACCAGTGATTTAGGGGACAGGGGGCGCGAAGGGGACACTGAAGCTTTCTTT

d_gene: NA
j_gene: TRBJ2-6
abundance: many
v_gene: TRBV12-3/TRBV12-4
CDR3aa: CASSSLIGANVLTF
CDR3nt: TGTGCCAGCAGTTCATTGATTGGGGCCAACGTCCTGACTTTC

d_gene: TRBD2
j_gene: TRBJ2-5
abundance: many
v_gene: TRBV28
CDR3aa: CASSFPSEREGGETQYF
CDR3nt: TGTGCCAGCAGTTTCCCCTCAGAGCGGGAGGGAGGAGAGACCCAGTACTTC

d_gene: TRBD1
j_gene: TRBJ2-7
abundance: few
v_gene: TRBV7-9
CDR3aa: CASSPLDGTGGYEQYF
CDR3nt: TGTGCCAGCAGCCCCCTTGACGGGACAGGGGGCTACGAGCAGTACTTC

d_gene: NA
j_gene: TRBJ1-1
abundance: few
v_gene: TRBV6-1
CDR3aa: CASTTGSVGAFF
CDR3nt: TGTGCCAGCACCACAGGGAGTGTTGGGGCTTTCTTT

d_gene: NA
j_gene: TRBJ1-3
abundance: few
v_gene: TRBV12-3/TRBV12-4
CDR3aa: CASSLVGVKGNTIYF
CDR3nt: TGTGCCAGCAGTTTAGTCGGGGTCAAAGGAAACACCATATATTTT

d_gene: NA
j_gene: TRBJ2-7
abundance: many
v_gene: TRBV28
CDR3aa: CASRTPGQHEQYF
CDR3nt: TGTGCCAGCAGAACTCCAGGGCAGCACGAGCAGTACTTC